These T cell receptor beta chains were read from a single sample in a study of T cell responses to AZD1222 COVID-19 vaccine. Here immunoSEQ multiplex PCR was the method, and the copy in TCRdb shows in-frame clones only, minus some. Counted here are about 200,000 clones, roughly 94% occurring once; the ten biggest clones make up around 1.7%. The specimen comprised peripheral blood, sampled 28 days after the second dose of the MenACWY control vaccine. The receptors originated from an adult who received the MenACWY meningococcal vaccine as a control. Each CDR3 is given with its conserved first and last residue. The D gene is left open where the match is weak. Clone size is not always given. Where it is, it says once, few, many or a class for expanded clones.

CDR3 protein: CASSYDPGAGGELFF; CDR3 DNA: TGTGCCAGCAGCTACGATCCGGGAGCCGGCGGGGAGCTGTTTTTT; J gene: TRBJ2-2; V gene: TRBV28; clone size: NA; D gene: NA
CDR3 protein: CASSFWGGSYNSPLHF; CDR3 DNA: TGTGCCAGCAGCTTCTGGGGGGGATCCTATAATTCACCCCTCCACTTT; J gene: TRBJ1-6; V gene: TRBV5-6; clone size: NA; D gene: NA
CDR3 protein: CASTGRLYGYTF; CDR3 DNA: TGTGCCAGCACCGGTCGGCTATATGGCTACACCTTC; J gene: TRBJ1-2; V gene: TRBV28; clone size: NA; D gene: NA
CDR3 protein: CASSPVGAPGNTIYF; CDR3 DNA: TGTGCCAGCAGTCCGGTGGGGGCTCCTGGAAACACCATATATTTT; J gene: TRBJ1-3; V gene: TRBV6-5; clone size: NA; D gene: NA
CDR3 protein: CASTKDGYGYTF; CDR3 DNA: TGTGCCAGCACCAAGGACGGGTATGGCTACACCTTC; J gene: TRBJ1-2; V gene: TRBV25-1; clone size: NA; D gene: NA
CDR3 protein: CASSEYRSNTEAFF; CDR3 DNA: TGTGCCAGCAGTGAATATAGGTCCAACACTGAAGCTTTCTTT; J gene: TRBJ1-1; V gene: TRBV25-1; clone size: few; D gene: NA
CDR3 protein: CASSKDDGSNQPQHF; CDR3 DNA: TGTGCCAGTAGTAAAGACGATGGCAGCAATCAGCCCCAGCATTTT; J gene: TRBJ1-5; V gene: TRBV19; clone size: NA; D gene: NA
CDR3 protein: CASSEIDSSGNTIYF; CDR3 DNA: TGTGCCAGCTCAGAAATTGACAGCTCTGGAAACACCATATATTTT; J gene: TRBJ1-3; V gene: TRBV18; clone size: NA; D gene: NA
CDR3 protein: CASNEGVEKLFF; CDR3 DNA: TGTGCCAGCAACGAGGGGGTTGAAAAACTGTTTTTT; J gene: TRBJ1-4; V gene: TRBV28; clone size: NA; D gene: NA
CDR3 protein: CASSFGGANVLTF; CDR3 DNA: TGCGCCAGCAGCTTTGGCGGGGCCAACGTCCTGACTTTC; J gene: TRBJ2-6; V gene: TRBV5-1; clone size: NA; D gene: NA
CDR3 protein: CASSAEGSSYNEQFF; CDR3 DNA: TGTGCCAGCAGCGCCGAAGGTAGCTCCTACAATGAGCAGTTCTTC; J gene: TRBJ2-1; V gene: TRBV9; clone size: NA; D gene: NA
CDR3 protein: CASSPGSGTSGGLSYEQYF; CDR3 DNA: TGTGCCAGCTCACCAGGGTCGGGGACTAGCGGGGGACTATCCTACGAGCAGTACTTC; J gene: TRBJ2-7; V gene: TRBV18; clone size: NA; D gene: TRBD2
CDR3 protein: CASSSRDRAYEQYF; CDR3 DNA: TGTGCCAGCAGCTCCCGGGACAGGGCCTACGAGCAGTACTTC; J gene: TRBJ2-7; V gene: TRBV3-1/TRBV3-2; clone size: NA; D gene: TRBD1
CDR3 protein: CASSLVGVGSTDTQYF; CDR3 DNA: TGTGCCAGCAGCTTAGTAGGCGTGGGAAGCACAGATACGCAGTATTTT; J gene: TRBJ2-3; V gene: TRBV7-8; clone size: NA; D gene: NA
CDR3 protein: CASSPGRGRRLRTQYF; CDR3 DNA: TGTGCCAGCAGCCCCGGGCGGGGACGACGATTAAGGACCCAGTACTTC; J gene: TRBJ2-5; V gene: TRBV11-2; clone size: NA; D gene: NA
CDR3 protein: CASSYSGTSGTYEQYF; CDR3 DNA: TGTGCCAGCAGTTACTCCGGGACTAGCGGAACCTACGAGCAGTACTTC; J gene: TRBJ2-7; V gene: TRBV6-5; clone size: NA; D gene: TRBD2
CDR3 protein: CASSLEGFEQFF; CDR3 DNA: TGCGCCAGCAGCCTGGAGGGGTTTGAGCAGTTCTTC; J gene: TRBJ2-1; V gene: TRBV5-1; clone size: NA; D gene: NA
CDR3 protein: CASKPAGGPGEQYF; CDR3 DNA: TGTGCCAGCAAGCCGGCGGGAGGGCCGGGCGAGCAGTACTTC; J gene: TRBJ2-7; V gene: TRBV2; clone size: once; D gene: TRBD2
CDR3 protein: CASSPTAHKDSPLHF; CDR3 DNA: TGTGCCAGCAGCCCAACAGCTCATAAAGATTCACCCCTCCACTTT; J gene: TRBJ1-6; V gene: TRBV3-1/TRBV3-2; clone size: NA; D gene: NA
CDR3 protein: CASIRTGGGNSPLHF; CDR3 DNA: TGTGCCAGCATCCGTACAGGGGGAGGTAATTCACCCCTCCACTTT; J gene: TRBJ1-6; V gene: TRBV7-9; clone size: NA; D gene: TRBD1
CDR3 protein: CASSLVVVAGTNYEQYF; CDR3 DNA: TGTGCCAGCAGCTTAGTTGTTGTAGCGGGGACCAACTACGAGCAGTACTTC; J gene: TRBJ2-7; V gene: TRBV7-8; clone size: NA; D gene: TRBD2
CDR3 protein: CASSQAAGGRDTGELFF; CDR3 DNA: TGTGCCAGCAGCCAAGCAGCGGGGGGCCGGGACACCGGGGAGCTGTTTTTT; J gene: TRBJ2-2; V gene: TRBV4-2; clone size: NA; D gene: TRBD2
CDR3 protein: CASSSGLAVNYGYTF; CDR3 DNA: TGTGCCAGCAGCTCGGGACTCGCGGTGAACTATGGCTACACCTTC; J gene: TRBJ1-2; V gene: TRBV7-2; clone size: NA; D gene: NA
CDR3 protein: CATSGETQYF; CDR3 DNA: TGTGCCACTTCGGGAGAGACCCAGTACTTC; J gene: TRBJ2-5; V gene: TRBV6-5; clone size: NA; D gene: NA
CDR3 protein: CASSYSGGADNEQFF; CDR3 DNA: TGTGCCAGCAGCTATAGCGGGGGGGCGGACAATGAGCAGTTCTTC; J gene: TRBJ2-1; V gene: TRBV7-2; clone size: NA; D gene: TRBD2
CDR3 protein: CASSQPETGLGYTF; CDR3 DNA: TGCGCCAGCAGCCAACCCGAGACAGGGTTGGGCTACACCTTC; J gene: TRBJ1-2; V gene: TRBV4-3; clone size: NA; D gene: TRBD1
CDR3 protein: CAWSLEGGEQFF; CDR3 DNA: TGTGCCTGGAGTCTCGAGGGTGGTGAGCAGTTCTTC; J gene: TRBJ2-1; V gene: TRBV30; clone size: NA; D gene: NA
CDR3 protein: CASRPDRYTEAFF; CDR3 DNA: TGTGCCAGCAGGCCCGACAGATACACTGAAGCTTTCTTT; J gene: TRBJ1-1; V gene: TRBV21-1; clone size: NA; D gene: NA
CDR3 protein: CASRTGTDYGYTF; CDR3 DNA: TGTGCCAGCAGAACCGGGACGGATTATGGCTACACCTTC; J gene: TRBJ1-2; V gene: TRBV2; clone size: NA; D gene: NA
CDR3 protein: CASSEPPGGGGSGGYTF; CDR3 DNA: TGTGCCAGCAGCGAACCCCCCGGAGGCGGGGGTTCGGGCGGCTACACCTTC; J gene: TRBJ1-2; V gene: TRBV9; clone size: few; D gene: NA
CDR3 protein: CASSQDLGSNQPQHF; CDR3 DNA: TGTGCCAGCAGCCAAGATCTCGGGAGCAATCAGCCCCAGCATTTT; J gene: TRBJ1-5; V gene: TRBV3-1/TRBV3-2; clone size: NA; D gene: NA
CDR3 protein: CASSFRAPVGEGPVNTEAFF; CDR3 DNA: TGCGCCAGCAGCTTTCGCGCCCCGGTAGGAGAGGGCCCGGTGAACACTGAAGCTTTCTTT; J gene: TRBJ1-1; V gene: TRBV5-1; clone size: NA; D gene: NA
CDR3 protein: CASSYSLAGRQETQYF; CDR3 DNA: TGTGCCAGCAGTTACTCGCTAGCGGGCAGGCAAGAGACCCAGTACTTC; J gene: TRBJ2-5; V gene: TRBV6-6; clone size: NA; D gene: TRBD2
CDR3 protein: CASSESGQVLTIYF; CDR3 DNA: TGTGCCAGCAGTGAATCCGGCCAGGTATTGACCATATATTTT; J gene: TRBJ1-3; V gene: TRBV25-1; clone size: NA; D gene: NA
CDR3 protein: CASSELRAETQYF; CDR3 DNA: TGTGCCAGCAGTGAACTCAGGGCAGAGACCCAGTACTTC; J gene: TRBJ2-5; V gene: TRBV6-1; clone size: NA; D gene: NA
CDR3 protein: CASSSAAYNSPLHF; CDR3 DNA: TGTGCCAGCAGTTCCGCAGCCTATAATTCACCCCTCCACTTT; J gene: TRBJ1-6; V gene: TRBV28; clone size: NA; D gene: NA
CDR3 protein: CASSLLASLGYEQYF; CDR3 DNA: TGTGCCAGCAGTTTATTGGCCTCCCTGGGTTACGAGCAGTACTTC; J gene: TRBJ2-7; V gene: TRBV27; clone size: once; D gene: NA
CDR3 protein: CASEASSYNSPLHF; CDR3 DNA: TGTGCCAGCGAAGCGTCCTCCTATAATTCACCCCTCCACTTT; J gene: TRBJ1-6; V gene: TRBV25-1; clone size: NA; D gene: NA
CDR3 protein: CASSLAGSETQYF; CDR3 DNA: TGTGCCAGCAGCTTGGCAGGGTCGGAGACCCAGTACTTC; J gene: TRBJ2-5; V gene: TRBV5-6; clone size: NA; D gene: NA
CDR3 protein: CASSFGPLQGASQETQYF; CDR3 DNA: TGTGCCAGCAGTTTCGGGCCTTTACAGGGGGCATCCCAAGAGACCCAGTACTTC; J gene: TRBJ2-5; V gene: TRBV28; clone size: NA; D gene: TRBD1
CDR3 protein: CAWRAAPTSYEQYF; CDR3 DNA: TGTGCCTGGAGGGCGGCGCCGACCTCCTACGAGCAGTACTTC; J gene: TRBJ2-7; V gene: TRBV30; clone size: NA; D gene: NA
CDR3 protein: CSVVGETGELFF; CDR3 DNA: TGCAGCGTTGTCGGCGAAACCGGGGAGCTGTTTTTT; J gene: TRBJ2-2; V gene: TRBV29-1; clone size: NA; D gene: NA
CDR3 protein: CASNPSANTEAFF; CDR3 DNA: TGTGCCAGCAACCCCAGCGCAAACACTGAAGCTTTCTTT; J gene: TRBJ1-1; V gene: TRBV7-9; clone size: NA; D gene: NA
CDR3 protein: CASSLYPDGLNYGYTF; CDR3 DNA: TGTGCCAGCAGCTTATACCCCGACGGGCTAAACTATGGCTACACCTTC; J gene: TRBJ1-2; V gene: TRBV7-2; clone size: few; D gene: NA
CDR3 protein: CASSTGFNQPQHF; CDR3 DNA: TGTGCCAGCAGTACGGGTTTTAATCAGCCCCAGCATTTT; J gene: TRBJ1-5; V gene: TRBV6-5; clone size: NA; D gene: NA
CDR3 protein: CASSGVTYEQYF; CDR3 DNA: TGTGCCAGTAGTGGGGTGACCTACGAGCAGTACTTC; J gene: TRBJ2-7; V gene: TRBV19; clone size: NA; D gene: NA